This TCR beta chain originates from a study of blood T cells in healthy people across ages. Only a few counts were recorded for this clonotype. PCR was performed a second time for about 6 to 11 cycles using a sample-barcoded 5' primer and a J-beta primer mix. MiXCR was run by TCRdb on the 5' RACE reads, yielding one entry per CDR3 protein. The data hold around 850,000 distinct CDR3 sequences, with about 36% observed a single time. Trimming shortened V by 6 bases and J by 0 bases, and 14 bases separated the two germline ends. This CDR3 region has 15 residues. This receptor was identified in a man younger than 35 in good health. What was sequenced was blood. The V and J genes are TRBV12-3 or TRBV12-4 and TRBJ1-2; D might be TRBD1 (6 bases). The CDR3 sequence: CASSRPGATNYGYTF. Here the CDR3 DNA reads TGTGCCAGCAGCCGTCCGGGGGCTACTAACTATGGCTACACCTTC.